This entry lists 29 T cell receptor beta chains sequenced from one sample in a study of T cells in localized non-small cell lung cancer. TCRdb keeps only in-frame clones here, not all; method: immunoSEQ multiplex PCR. The data show under 35,000 clones, roughly 90% seen once. The input for sequencing was peripheral blood mononuclear cells, taken before any cancer treatment. The receptors were gathered from a woman aged 35 to 70 with stage III lung adenocarcinoma.

This clone was found once. Other DNA sequences in the same sample also yield this CDR3. The rearrangement uses TRBV5-4 and TRBJ2-1, with 12 bases that match TRBD2. The ends lost 3 bases at V and 5 bases at J; junction bases unmatched: 3. The CDR3 is 15 amino acids. Germline V gives CDR1 SGHNT, CDR2 YYREEE (reference sequence). The CDR3 DNA reads TGTGCCAGCAGCTCAGCTAGCGGGGGGGACAATGAGCAGTTCTTC. Residues: CASSSASGGDNEQFF.

The V gene is TRBV5-5, the J gene TRBJ2-3; D unclear. Trimming left V 4 bases short and J 0 bases short, with 3 bases between. The CDR3 consists of 12 residues. Germline CDR1 and CDR2: SGHKS and YYEKEE (reference sequence). The CDR3 sequence: CASSQSTDTQYF. The CDR3 coding sequence is TGTGCCAGCAGCCAAAGCACAGATACGCAGTATTTT.

The chain joins TRBV27 to TRBJ2-5; D remains unclear. Germline lookup yields CDR1 MNHEY and CDR2 SMNVEV (reference sequence). Deletions cut 6 bases from V and 0 bases from J, with 5 bases between. The CDR3 extends over 12 amino acids. The CDR3 region has the DNA TGTGCCAGCAGGGCCAACCAAGAGACCCAGTACTTC. Protein product: CASRANQETQYF.

The chain combines TRBV14 with TRBJ1-1; D remains ambiguous. This CDR3 is built from 15 residues. The V and J ends lost 1 base and 3 bases respectively, with 12 bases between them. The germline V gene encodes CDR1 SGHDN and CDR2 FVKESK. As DNA, the CDR3 is TGTGCCAGCAGCCAAGTAACGGGATGGGACACTGAAGCTTTCTTT. Amino acids: CASSQVTGWDTEAFF.

This sequence joins TRBV11-2 and TRBJ2-1; D ambiguous. The CDR3 totals 15 residues. Looked up from germline, CDR1 is SGHAT and CDR2 is FQNNGV. V shed 0 bases and J shed 0 bases, with 6 bases lying between them. The CDR3 spells CASSLEASSYNEQFF. In nucleotides, the CDR3 is TGTGCCAGCAGCTTAGAGGCGAGCTCCTACAATGAGCAGTTCTTC.

The CDR3 spells CSVEDRDSRWGWLGTGELFF. The CDR3, as DNA: TGCAGCGTTGAAGATCGGGACTCTCGCTGGGGATGGTTGGGCACCGGGGAGCTGTTTTTT. The J gene is TRBJ2-2, the V gene TRBV29-1; D perhaps matches TRBD2 (6 bases). The CDR3 consists of 20 residues. V dropped 0 bases and J dropped 4 bases, with 27 bases sitting between them. Looked up from germline, CDR1 is SQVTM and CDR2 is ANQGSEA.

The chain recombines TRBV2 with TRBJ2-6; D gene unclear. V was trimmed by 2 bases and J by 2 bases, leaving 1 base between them. CDR3 length equals 13 residues. Germline V gives CDR1 SNHLY, CDR2 FYNNEI. Here the CDR3 DNA reads TGTGCCAGCAGTGAAACTGGGGCCAACGTCCTGACTTTC. Translation gives CASSETGANVLTF.

The chain recombines TRBV2 with TRBJ1-5; TRBD1 agrees at 9 bases. V gave up 4 bases and J gave up 1 base; unmatched junction bases: 5. CDR1 SNHLY and CDR2 FYNNEI come from the germline V gene. The CDR3 runs to 16 residues. The CDR3 DNA reads TGTGCCAGCAGTGCACCGGACAGGGGAAGCAATCAGCCCCAGCATTTT. This translates into CASSAPDRGSNQPQHF.

The chain recombines TRBV5-4 with TRBJ2-7; TRBD1 aligns across 8 bases. Germline assignment: CDR1 SGHNT and CDR2 YYREEE (reference sequence). This CDR3 is built from 16 residues. V dropped 2 bases and J dropped 3; count of bases not matched to a gene: 10. CDR3 sequence reads: CASSLLQGDPSYEQYF. CDR3 nucleotide sequence: TGTGCCAGCAGCTTACTACAGGGGGACCCAAGCTACGAGCAGTACTTC. Based on the CDR3 plus reference TRBV5-4 and TRBJ2-7, the full variable domain is ETGVTQSPTHLIKTRGQQVTLRCSSQSGHNTVSWYQQALGQGPQFIFQYYREEENGRGNFPPRFSGLQFPNYSSELNVNALELDDSALYLCASSLLQGDPSYEQYFGPGTRLTVT.

The V call is TRBV29-1, the J call TRBJ1-1; possible D gene TRBD1, 5 bases. This CDR3 comprises 14 residues. Trimming removed 3 bases from V and 0 bases from J, with 11 bases in between. The germline CDR1 and CDR2 sequences are SQVTM and ANQGSEA. The CDR3 here is CSVEEGPLNTEAFF. CDR3 nucleotides: TGCAGCGTTGAGGAGGGGCCCCTGAACACTGAAGCTTTCTTT.

The J gene is TRBJ1-3, the V gene TRBV13; D ambiguous. The CDR3 is made up of 14 amino acids. CDR1 is PRHDT, CDR2 FYEKMQ, per germline (reference sequence). The V and J ends lost 2 bases and 4 bases respectively, with 9 bases between them. The CDR3 spells CASSLLTEGNTIYF. DNA of the CDR3: TGTGCCAGCAGCTTATTGACGGAAGGAAACACCATATATTTT.

The chain carries TRBV6-1 and TRBJ2-7, with D perhaps assigned TRBD1 or TRBD2 (5 bases each). Trimming removed 0 bases at V and 10 bases at J, with 10 bases between. Germline V gene sequence: CDR1 MNHNS, CDR2 SASEGT. There are 12 residues in the CDR3. The CDR3 sequence is CASSEATRDQYF. CDR3 bases: TGTGCCAGCAGTGAAGCGACACGGGACCAGTACTTC.

This sequence joins TRBV27 and TRBJ1-5, with 11 bases lining up with TRBD1. With 6 bases clipped from V and 3 bases from J, the junction kept 13 bases outside the gene matches. CDR1 is MNHEY and CDR2 is SMNVEV in the germline V gene (reference sequence). CDR3 length: 18 residues. The CDR3 DNA is TGTGCCAGCAGCAGGACAGGGGGCGCGTTATGGGCCAATCAGCCCCAGCATTTT. Encoded protein: CASSRTGGALWANQPQHF.

This clone was detected once. V gene TRBV14 combines with J gene TRBJ2-6, with TRBD1 matching over 10 bases. J was trimmed by 0 bases and V by 4 bases; bases with no gene match: 6. The length of the CDR3 is 18 residues. Germline loops: CDR1 SGHDN, CDR2 FVKESK. Written as DNA, the CDR3 is TGTGCCAGCAGCCCATGGGACAGGGGAAGCTCTGGGGCCAACGTCCTGACTTTC. Translating gives CASSPWDRGSSGANVLTF.

This chain joins TRBV10-2 and TRBJ1-2; a possible D gene is TRBD1 (5 bases). The CDR3 spans 14 residues. Germline V lookup: CDR1 WSHSY, CDR2 SAAADI. V gave up 2 bases and J gave up 4 bases, with 11 bases separating them. The CDR3 sequence: CASSEAGNSYGYTF. CDR3 bases: TGCGCCAGCAGTGAGGCAGGGAATTCCTATGGCTACACCTTC.

DNA of the CDR3: TGTGCCAGCAGTCGTTATTACGAGCAGTACTTC. Its translation is CASSRYYEQYF. The J gene is TRBJ2-7, the V gene TRBV6-6; D not resolved. The germline V and J ends were trimmed by 5 bases and 4 bases, with 6 bases remaining between them. This CDR3 is built from 11 residues. Germline V gene data show CDR1 as MNHNY and CDR2 as SVGAGI (reference sequence).

V and J are TRBV7-2 and TRBJ2-5; D not resolved. Trimming left V 5 bases short and J 7 bases short, with 14 bases between. From germline, CDR1 is SGHTA and CDR2 FQGNSA. The CDR3 consists of 13 residues. The CDR3 spells CASSPLRSGTQYF. DNA of the CDR3: TGTGCCAGCAGCCCGCTTAGGAGTGGGACCCAGTACTTC.

This chain links TRBV5-1 with TRBJ2-1; 10 bases match TRBD1. CDR3 length equals 13 residues. CDR1 is SGHRS and CDR2 is YFSETQ in the germline V gene. V dropped 7 bases and J dropped 4; count of bases not matched to a gene: 2. The CDR3, as DNA: TGCGCCAGCGGGACAGGGGAGTACAATGAGCAGTTCTTC. The encoded protein is CASGTGEYNEQFF. The whole variable domain, remainder taken from reference TRBV5-1 and TRBJ2-1, is KAGVTQTPRYLIKTRGQQVTLSCSPISGHRSVSWYQQTPGQGLQFLFEYFSETQRNKGNFPGRFSGRQFSNSRSEMNVSTLELGDSALYLCASGTGEYNEQFFGPGTRLTVL.

The chain employs TRBV7-9 and TRBJ2-2, with 12 bases identical to TRBD2. Unmatched junction bases numbered 2, after V lost 5 bases and J lost 1 base. This CDR3 is built from 16 residues. The V gene's germline CDR1 is SEHNR and CDR2 FQNEAQ (reference sequence). Here the CDR3 reads CASSPGLAGNTGELFF. Here the CDR3 DNA reads TGTGCCAGCAGCCCGGGACTAGCGGGGAACACCGGGGAGCTGTTTTTT.

The rearrangement joins TRBV28 to TRBJ2-7; D could derive from TRBD1 or TRBD2 (5 bases each). The germline V gene has CDR1 MDHEN and CDR2 SYDVKM. V lost 5 bases and J lost 0, with 14 bases in between. This CDR3 contains 15 residues. The CDR3 loop reads CASSPGTFSSYEQYF. CDR3 DNA: TGTGCCAGCAGTCCCGGGACGTTTAGCTCCTACGAGCAGTACTTC. Drawing the rest from reference TRBV28 and TRBJ2-7, the complete variable domain is DVKVTQSSRYLVKRTGEKVFLECVQDMDHENMFWYRQDPGLGLRLIYFSYDVKMKEKGDIPEGYSVSREKKERFSLILESASTNQTSMYLCASSPGTFSSYEQYFGPGTRLTVT.

The CDR3 protein is CASSIEGGYTHEQYF. As DNA, the CDR3 is TGTGCCAGTAGTATTGAGGGGGGTTATACCCACGAGCAGTACTTC. The V gene is TRBV19, the J gene TRBJ2-7; D tentatively reads TRBD1 or TRBD2 (6 bases each). V lost 3 bases, J lost 5 bases, and 17 bases lay in between. The CDR3 runs 15 residues. Germline CDR1 is LNHDA and CDR2 is SQIVND (reference sequence).

The CDR3 DNA reads TGCGCCAGCAGTGCCGGGACAGGGTGGGGCGAGCAGTACTTC. Amino acids: CASSAGTGWGEQYF. J is TRBJ2-7 and V is TRBV10-1; 9 positions match TRBD1. This CDR3 region has 14 residues. Germline CDR1 WNHNN, CDR2 SYGVQD (reference sequence). The V gene end was trimmed by 4 bases and the J gene end by 6 bases; junction bases not matched to a gene: 7.

The chain is built from TRBV18 and TRBJ2-3, with 9 bases aligning to TRBD2. V lost 0 bases and J lost 6; bases outside the gene matches: 10. Germline loops: CDR1 KGHSH, CDR2 LQKENI. The CDR3 spans 17 residues. DNA for the CDR3: TGTGCCAGCTCACCACCGTCGGGCGGGAGGGCCGGTGATACGCAGTATTTT. As protein: CASSPPSGGRAGDTQYF.

The V call is TRBV30, the J call TRBJ1-2; maybe TRBD1 (6 bases). Trimming left V 1 base short and J 8 bases short, with 20 bases between. Germline V CDR1 and CDR2: GTSNPN, SVGIG (reference sequence). This CDR3 contains 15 residues. The CDR3 DNA follows: TGTGCCTGGAGTGAAGGGACCAGGGGTTCAGGAGGCTACACCTTC. Amino acids: CAWSEGTRGSGGYTF.

This clone appeared a single time. This sequence joins TRBV7-8 and TRBJ1-5; D may be TRBD1 (5 bases). The V gene lost 4 bases and the J gene lost 4 bases, with 11 bases spanning the gap. The CDR3 runs to 14 residues. CDR1 is SGHVS and CDR2 is FQNEAQ in the germline V gene. CDR3 DNA: TGTGCCAGCAGCTCAACCGGGGGAAATCAGCCCCAGCATTTT. As protein: CASSSTGGNQPQHF.

This chain uses TRBV11-2 with TRBJ2-4, with 7 bases identical to TRBD2. From germline, CDR1 is SGHAT and CDR2 FQNNGV. V trimming: 5 bases; J trimming: 0 bases; junction bases outside the gene matches: 10. The CDR3 extends over 17 amino acids. CDR3 sequence: CASSPRTGGVAKNIQYF. CDR3 nucleotides: TGTGCCAGCAGCCCCCGGACGGGGGGAGTAGCCAAAAACATTCAGTACTTC. Based on the CDR3 plus reference TRBV11-2 and TRBJ2-4, the full variable domain is EAGVAQSPRYKIIEKRQSVAFWCNPISGHATLYWYQQILGQGPKLLIQFQNNGVVDDSQLPKDRFSAERLKGVDSTLKIQPAKLEDSAVYLCASSPRTGGVAKNIQYFGAGTRLSVL.

V gene TRBV7-2 combines with J gene TRBJ2-1; the D gene is possibly TRBD2 (5 bases). The V and J ends lost 0 bases and 0 bases respectively, with 6 bases between them. Germline V gene lookup returns CDR1 SGHTA and CDR2 FQGNSA. The CDR3 consists of 15 residues. CDR3 loop: CASSLASDSYNEQFF. The DNA for the CDR3 is TGTGCCAGCAGCTTAGCTAGCGACTCCTACAATGAGCAGTTCTTC.

The chain recombines TRBV27 with TRBJ2-3; tentative D call: TRBD2 (6 bases). Germline V lookup: CDR1 MNHEY, CDR2 SMNVEV (reference sequence). This CDR3 is 14 amino acids long. V was trimmed by 6 bases and J by 0 bases, leaving 10 bases between them. In DNA form, the CDR3 reads TGTGCCAGCAGCCGAACTAGCAGCACAGATACGCAGTATTTT. Its protein is CASSRTSSTDTQYF.

This chain uses TRBV15 with TRBJ1-2, with 7 bases identical to TRBD1. CDR1 is LNHNV and CDR2 is YYDKDF in the germline V gene (reference sequence). This CDR3 comprises 14 residues. The trim removed 0 bases at V and 8 bases at J, leaving 6 bases unmatched. The CDR3 DNA is TGTGCCACCAGCAGAGATGTTAGGGGGCAAGGCTACACCTTC. Translation: CATSRDVRGQGYTF.